The present entry profiles one T cell receptor beta chain with its context. The repertoire was sequenced with immunoSEQ multiplex PCR; TCRdb's copy has only in-frame clones and lacks some. The sample includes around 150,000 clones, 84% of them seen just once. The sample belongs to a study of blood T cell repertoires in COVID-19. This CDR3 is built from 16 residues. V lost 3 bases, J lost 1 base, and 6 bases stayed unmatched. The V gene's germline CDR1 is LNHDA and CDR2 SQIVND (reference sequence). This TCR was recovered from a woman in her forties or fifties with acute COVID-19. The sample consisted of PBMCs or T cells enriched from blood (not recorded which). The rearrangement links TRBV19 to TRBJ2-5, with TRBD1 matching 9 bases. CDR3 in amino acids: CASSMAGTGFQETQYF. CDR3 sequence (DNA): TGTGCCAGTAGTATGGCCGGGACAGGGTTCCAAGAGACCCAGTACTTC.